This TCR beta chain was documented in a study of blood T cell repertoires in COVID-19. About the study: Samples of COVID-19 (acute and convalescent) were obtained from the United States, Italy and Spain. From T cells, B-cell-depleted T cells, or PBMCs came the material, which was cDNA or gDNA.

Per the study methods: Amplification with reference gene primers provided the estimates of nucleated cell counts. Some clones are missing from TCRdb's copy, which holds only in-frame ones; the method was immunoSEQ multiplex PCR. V and J calls and clone size are copied from that table; D and trimming were computed from the DNA. Of some 190,000 clones listed, roughly 85% were seen once; the top ten hold approximately 9.9%. Sequences were obtained from peripheral blood. This sequence originates from a human donor with active or convalescent COVID-19. The donor label of this sample is uncertain.

The CDR3 loop is CASSKVDKNNSPLHF. Written as DNA, the CDR3 is TGTGCCAGCAGCAAAGTGGACAAAAATAATTCACCCCTCCACTTT. The chain is built from TRBV21-1 and TRBJ1-6; the table's TRBD1 call for D was not verified on the DNA. TRBV21-1 represents a pseudogene. The CDR3 sequence is 15 residues long.